The 2 T cell receptor beta chains in this list originate from one sample, sequenced in a study of T cells in localized non-small cell lung cancer. Measured with immunoSEQ multiplex PCR; TCRdb has only the in-frame clones, and not every one. The profile shows under 15,000 clones, around 80% of them singletons. Specimen: peripheral blood, collected before any cancer treatment. These receptors were obtained from a male donor older than 55 with stage I lung adenocarcinoma.

The chain combines TRBV5-8 with TRBJ2-1; TRBD1 matches 10 bases. This CDR3 contains 15 residues. CDR1 is SGHTS and CDR2 is YDEGEE in the germline V gene. Unmatched junction bases numbered 5, after V lost 4 bases and J lost 4 bases. This chain's CDR3 is CASSRRQGAYNEQFF. For the CDR3, the DNA is TGTGCCAGCAGCAGGAGACAGGGGGCTTACAATGAGCAGTTCTTC.

The V and J genes are TRBV7-8 and TRBJ1-4; perhaps TRBD1 as D (6 bases). Trimming removed 4 bases from V and 8 bases from J, with 20 bases in between. The CDR3 extends over 16 amino acids. CDR1 and CDR2 (germline): SGHVS, FQNEAQ. CDR3 sequence: CASSSKWDIRGEKLFF. DNA for the CDR3: TGTGCCAGCAGCTCGAAGTGGGACATCCGAGGGGAAAAACTGTTTTTT.